This is a list of T cell receptor beta chains from one sample in a study of cytomegalovirus exposure and HLA in healthy donors. The protocol was immunoSEQ multiplex PCR, while the TCRdb copy is restricted to in-frame clones and leaves out a portion. The sample holds over 85,000 clones, approximately 90% seen once. The sequencing sample was made of PBMCs. The receptor source for this set is a woman in her late teens or twenties in good health and CMV-seronegative. Each CDR3 is given with its conserved first and last residue. D genes are given only for firm matches. A clone size is listed for some rows: how often the clone was seen (once, few, many), or a class if it is expanded.

TGTGCCAGCAGCTTAGTAGAGGGCATCGAAAACATTCAGTACTTC	CASSLVEGIENIQYF	.	TRBV7-2	15	TRBJ2-4	.
TGTGCCAGCAGCTTGTTAGCGGGAGTGCCCGGGGGCGGGGAGCTGTTTTTT	CASSLLAGVPGGGELFF	.	TRBV5-4	17	TRBJ2-2	TRBD2
TGTGCCAGCAGTCGTCACGGGACACCTGGAAACACCATATATTTT	CASSRHGTPGNTIYF	once	TRBV7-2	15	TRBJ1-3	.
TGTGCCAGCACCACGAAACGACAGGGTCTAAGACTCACCTACGAGCAGTACTTC	CASTTKRQGLRLTYEQYF	.	TRBV28	18	TRBJ2-7	TRBD1
TGCGCCAGCAGCTCCGGACTAATTATGAATGAGCAGTTCTTC	CASSSGLIMNEQFF	.	TRBV5-1	14	TRBJ2-1	.
TGTGCCAGCAGATCCGGGGGGAACACTGAAGCTTTCTTT	CASRSGGNTEAFF	once	TRBV7-9	13	TRBJ1-1	.
TGCGCCAGCAGTGGGGGGGCGCTTACTGAAGCTTTCTTT	CASSGGALTEAFF	.	TRBV4-3	13	TRBJ1-1	.
TGTGCCAGCAGGATTAGTCGAGCGGGTCCAGATACGCAGTATTTT	CASRISRAGPDTQYF	.	TRBV7-2	15	TRBJ2-3	.
TGTGCCAGCAGTGGGGAGGGGTTTCGGGAGACCCAGTACTTC	CASSGEGFRETQYF	.	TRBV6-1	14	TRBJ2-5	TRBD2
TGCGCCAGCAGCCAAGATCGGTCAGGGAACTATGGCTACACCTTC	CASSQDRSGNYGYTF	.	TRBV4-3	15	TRBJ1-2	.
TGTGCCATCAGTGAGGGACAGGGATTCCAAGAGACCCAGTACTTC	CAISEGQGFQETQYF	.	TRBV10-3	15	TRBJ2-5	TRBD1
TGTGCCAGCAGTGAACTAGAGACCCAGTACTTC	CASSELETQYF	.	TRBV2	11	TRBJ2-5	.
TGTGCCTGGACCTCCCGACAGGGAGAATCACCCCTCCACTTT	CAWTSRQGESPLHF	.	TRBV30	14	TRBJ1-6	TRBD1
TGTGCCAGCAGTTTATCAGGGCTAGCACCCGGAGAGACCCAGTACTTC	CASSLSGLAPGETQYF	once	TRBV27	16	TRBJ2-5	.
TGTGCCAGCAGCCTATTACAGAATGTCTATGGCTACACCTTC	CASSLLQNVYGYTF	.	TRBV7-2	14	TRBJ1-2	.
TGTGCCAGCAGCTTACCAGGGGGTAGCGAGACCCAGTACTTC	CASSLPGGSETQYF	.	TRBV5-6	14	TRBJ2-5	TRBD1
TGTGCCAGCTCACCCTTGGACAGAACTAAGAACACTGAAGCTTTCTTT	CASSPLDRTKNTEAFF	.	TRBV18	16	TRBJ1-1	.
TGTGCCAGTAGTATAGAGGGGCGCGGCGGGGAGCTGTTTTTT	CASSIEGRGGELFF	.	TRBV19	14	TRBJ2-2	.
TGTGCCAGCAGCCGCCCGGGGACAAGCCTTCGGACCTACGAGCAGTACTTC	CASSRPGTSLRTYEQYF	.	TRBV7-2	17	TRBJ2-7	.
TGTGCCAGCAGCTCCCGGGACAGGGGGAATAACTATGGCTACACCTTC	CASSSRDRGNNYGYTF	once	TRBV7-8	16	TRBJ1-2	TRBD1
TGTGCCAGCAGCTTAGAAGGGCGAGGGGGTAATCAGCCCCAGCATTTT	CASSLEGRGGNQPQHF	.	TRBV7-9	16	TRBJ1-5	.
TGCGCCAGCAGCCAAAACCAGGACAGGGCCGAGACCCAGTACTTC	CASSQNQDRAETQYF	.	TRBV4-3	15	TRBJ2-5	TRBD1
TGTGCCAGCAGCTTAGCCGGGTTCACCTACGAGCAGTACTTC	CASSLAGFTYEQYF	.	TRBV13	14	TRBJ2-7	.
TGTGCCAGCAGCTTGGAGGACAGCCAAGAGACCCAGTACTTC	CASSLEDSQETQYF	few	TRBV5-6	14	TRBJ2-5	.
TGTGCCAGCAGCCCCCACCCCGAAGCGGCGAACACCGGGGAGCTGTTTTTT	CASSPHPEAANTGELFF	.	TRBV5-4	17	TRBJ2-2	.
TGTGCCAGTAGTATTGGGACTAGCGGGGTCTATTCCTACAATGAGCAGTTCTTC	CASSIGTSGVYSYNEQFF	.	TRBV19	18	TRBJ2-1	TRBD2
TGCGCCAGCAGCCAAGTTGCAGGGGTCTCAGAGGAGCAGTACTTC	CASSQVAGVSEEQYF	.	TRBV4-1	15	TRBJ2-7	.